The entry that follows covers one TCR beta chain sequence. The data stem from a study of OX40 agonist ivuxolimab in advanced cancers. Some clones are missing from TCRdb's copy, which holds only in-frame ones; the method was immunoSEQ multiplex PCR. Of about 50,000 clones listed, roughly nine tenths are singletons. Sequenced here: CD4+ or CD8+ T cells sorted from blood, sampled in a trial of the OX40 agonist ivuxolimab. The source is an adult with an advanced solid tumor such as melanoma, head and neck, liver or kidney cancer.

CDR3 sequence reads: CASSKGTWVETQYF. CDR3 nucleotides: TGTGCCAGCAGTAAGGGAACTTGGGTAGAGACCCAGTACTTC. The V call is TRBV27, the J call TRBJ2-5; D is unclear. This CDR3 region has 14 residues. The germline CDR1 and CDR2 sequences are MNHEY and SMNVEV (reference sequence). Trimming cost V 5 bases and J 4 bases, with 14 bases left between them.